Described below is a single TCR beta chain sequence and its context. The trim removed 0 bases at V and 4 bases at J, leaving 7 bases unmatched. CDR1 and CDR2 (germline): SGHNT, YYREEE (reference sequence). The CDR3 totals 15 residues. Profiling relied on immunoSEQ multiplex PCR, and the TCRdb table lists in-frame clones only, not all of them. This sample yields around 150,000 clones, of which about 86% are seen a single time; roughly 19% belongs to the top ten. The sample comes from a study of blood T cell repertoires in COVID-19. This chain links TRBV5-4 with TRBJ2-7; 7 bases align to TRBD2. This clonotype originated in an elderly woman with acute or convalescent COVID-19. Sequencing was carried out using peripheral blood. CDR3 nucleotide sequence: TGTGCCAGCAGCTTGGATGGTAGCGGGTCTTACGAGCAGTACTTC. Its translation: CASSLDGSGSYEQYF.